The 3 T cell receptor beta chains given below trace back to one sample, sequenced in a study of cytomegalovirus exposure and HLA in healthy donors. The protocol was immunoSEQ multiplex PCR, while the TCRdb copy is restricted to in-frame clones and leaves out a portion. This table has about 180,000 clones, 85% appearing once. The sample consisted of PBMCs. Receptors were obtained from a man aged 18-30 years in good health and CMV-seropositive.

This clone has just one count. The rearrangement links TRBV7-8 to TRBJ2-2, with TRBD2 as a possible D gene (6 bases). Trimming cost V 7 bases and J 4 bases, with 19 bases left between them. This CDR3 comprises 16 residues. Germline CDR1 SGHVS, CDR2 FQNEAQ. CDR3 loop: CASTPSAGRITGELFF. The CDR3, as DNA: TGTGCCAGCACCCCCTCGGCGGGGAGGATCACCGGGGAGCTGTTTTTT.

This sequence joins TRBV13 and TRBJ1-4, with D perhaps TRBD1 (6 bases). Per the germline V gene, CDR1 is PRHDT and CDR2 is FYEKMQ (reference sequence). The CDR3 covers 15 residues. Trimming stripped 4 bases from V and 4 bases from J, with 13 bases between. The CDR3 DNA sequence: TGTGCCAGCAGCTGGGGGCGAGGCGGTAATGAAAAACTGTTTTTT. This translates into CASSWGRGGNEKLFF.

V is TRBV7-8 and J is TRBJ2-5; weak D call: TRBD2 (7 bases). The length of the CDR3 is 16 residues. The germline gives CDR1 SGHVS, CDR2 FQNEAQ. V was cut by 7 bases and J by 3 bases, with 21 bases left in between. Here the CDR3 reads CASKGGGGRAEETQYF. The CDR3 DNA is TGTGCCAGCAAGGGGGGCGGGGGAAGGGCGGAAGAGACCCAGTACTTC.